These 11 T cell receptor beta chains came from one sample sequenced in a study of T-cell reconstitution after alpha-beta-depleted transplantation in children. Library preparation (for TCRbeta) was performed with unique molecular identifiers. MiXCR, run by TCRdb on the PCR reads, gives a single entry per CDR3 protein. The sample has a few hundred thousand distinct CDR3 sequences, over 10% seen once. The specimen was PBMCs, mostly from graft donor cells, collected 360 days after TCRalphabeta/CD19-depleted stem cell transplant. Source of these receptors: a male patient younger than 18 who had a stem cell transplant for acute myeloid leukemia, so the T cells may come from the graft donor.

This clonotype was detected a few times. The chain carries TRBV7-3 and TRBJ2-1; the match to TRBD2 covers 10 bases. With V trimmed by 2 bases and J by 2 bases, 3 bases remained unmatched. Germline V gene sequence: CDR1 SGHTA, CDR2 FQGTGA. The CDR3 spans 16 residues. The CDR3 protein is CASSLFGLAAYNEQFF. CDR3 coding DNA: TGTGCCAGCAGCTTATTTGGACTAGCGGCCTACAATGAGCAGTTCTTC. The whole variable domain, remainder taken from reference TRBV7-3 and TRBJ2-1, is GAGVSQTPSNKVTEKGKYVELRCDPISGHTALYWYRQSLGQGPEFLIYFQGTGAADDSGLPNDRFFAVRPEGSVSTLKIQRTERGDSAVYLCASSLFGLAAYNEQFFGPGTRLTVL.

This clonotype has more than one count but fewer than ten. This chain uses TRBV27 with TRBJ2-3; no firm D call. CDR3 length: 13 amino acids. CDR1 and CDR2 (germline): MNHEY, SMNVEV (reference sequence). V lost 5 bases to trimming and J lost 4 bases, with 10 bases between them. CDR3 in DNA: TGTGCCAGCAGTCGGACGGGCGCAGATACGCAGTATTTT. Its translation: CASSRTGADTQYF.

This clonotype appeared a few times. CDR3 region: CASSLAVMYTQYF. The DNA of the CDR3 is TGTGCCAGCAGTTTGGCGGTGATGTATACGCAGTATTTT. V usage is TRBV6-2 or TRBV6-3 and J usage is TRBJ2-3; D gene unclear. Germline values: CDR1 MNHEY, CDR2 SVGEGT. Trimming removed 4 bases at V and 7 bases at J, with 12 bases between. This CDR3 spans 13 amino acids.

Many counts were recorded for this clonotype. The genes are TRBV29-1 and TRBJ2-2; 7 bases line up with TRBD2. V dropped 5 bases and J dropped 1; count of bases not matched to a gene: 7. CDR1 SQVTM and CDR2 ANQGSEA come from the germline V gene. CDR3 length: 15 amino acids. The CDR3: CSVHPSGGNTGELFF. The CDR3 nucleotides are TGCAGCGTTCACCCTAGCGGAGGGAACACCGGGGAGCTGTTTTTT.

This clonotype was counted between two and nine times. The CDR3 DNA reads TGTGCCAGCAGTTTAAGGGTAGTTCACTATGGCTACACCTTC. This codes for CASSLRVVHYGYTF. V is TRBV28 and J is TRBJ1-2; D is unclear. V lost 2 bases to trimming and J lost 3 bases, with 10 bases between them. Germline-derived CDR1 and CDR2 are MDHEN and SYDVKM. This CDR3 is built from 14 residues.

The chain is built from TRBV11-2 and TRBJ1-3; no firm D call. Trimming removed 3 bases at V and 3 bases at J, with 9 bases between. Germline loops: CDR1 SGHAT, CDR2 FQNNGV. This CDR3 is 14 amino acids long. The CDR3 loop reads CASSLGSLGNTIYF. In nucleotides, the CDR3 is TGTGCCAGCAGCTTGGGTAGTCTTGGAAACACCATATATTTT.

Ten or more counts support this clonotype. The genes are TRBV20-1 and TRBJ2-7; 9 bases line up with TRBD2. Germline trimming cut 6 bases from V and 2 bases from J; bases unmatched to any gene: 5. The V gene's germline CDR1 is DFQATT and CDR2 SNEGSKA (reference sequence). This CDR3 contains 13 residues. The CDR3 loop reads CSAVSGSTYEQYF. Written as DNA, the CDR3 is TGCAGTGCCGTTAGCGGGAGTACCTACGAGCAGTACTTC.

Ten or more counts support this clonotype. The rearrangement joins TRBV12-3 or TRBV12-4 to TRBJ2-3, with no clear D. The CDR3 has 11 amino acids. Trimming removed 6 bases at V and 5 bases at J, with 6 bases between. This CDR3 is CASSPKDTQYF. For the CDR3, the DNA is TGTGCCAGCAGCCCTAAAGATACGCAGTATTTT.

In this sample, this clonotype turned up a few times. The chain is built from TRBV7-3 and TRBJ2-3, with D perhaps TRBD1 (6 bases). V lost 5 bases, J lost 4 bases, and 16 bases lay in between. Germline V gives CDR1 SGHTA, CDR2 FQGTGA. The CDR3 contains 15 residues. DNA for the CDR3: TGTGCCAGCAGCCCTACGGGACATTTATCAGATACGCAGTATTTT. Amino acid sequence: CASSPTGHLSDTQYF.

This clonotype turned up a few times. DNA for the CDR3: TGCAGCGTTCACTCCCGATGGGGGGGGCTCTACAATGAGCAGTTCTTC. Translated: CSVHSRWGGLYNEQFF. The V and J genes are TRBV29-1 and TRBJ2-1, with a possible D match to TRBD2 (7 bases). V was shortened by 5 bases and J by 3 bases, with 20 bases between the two germline ends. Germline V gives CDR1 SQVTM, CDR2 ANQGSEA. This CDR3 is 16 amino acids long.

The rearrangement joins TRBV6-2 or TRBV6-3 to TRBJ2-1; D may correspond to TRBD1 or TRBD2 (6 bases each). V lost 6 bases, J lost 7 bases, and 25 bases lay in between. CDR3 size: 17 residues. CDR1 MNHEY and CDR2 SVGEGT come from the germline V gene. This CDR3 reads CASSQPGLGGFGNEQFF. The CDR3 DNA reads TGTGCCAGCAGCCAACCGGGTCTCGGGGGCTTCGGGAATGAGCAGTTCTTC.